The 6 T cell receptor beta chains presented below share a single source sample, sequenced in a study of blood T cell repertoires in COVID-19 (TCRdb year 2020). Libraries were built with the immunoSEQ multiplex PCR assay. Not all clones reach the TCRdb copy of this immuneACCESS table, which keeps in-frame sequences only. Checked studies attribute under half of the gap to unresolved V genes and leave the rest unexplained. The sample table records over 110,000 clones; about 70% of these occur just once. About 12% of the sample belongs to the ten largest clones. The sequenced sample was peripheral blood. These receptors all stem from a man older than 75 with acute or convalescent COVID-19.

V gene TRBV7-3 combines with J gene TRBJ1-5; D is undetermined. V was cut by 0 bases and J by 6 bases, with 6 bases left in between. The CDR3 has 13 residues. Germline CDR1 and CDR2: SGHTA and FQGTGA. CDR3 loop: CASSLTRSQPQHF. CDR3 coding DNA: TGTGCCAGCAGCTTAACCCGTAGTCAGCCCCAGCATTTT.

The chain is built from TRBV2 and TRBJ2-5; 9 bases match TRBD2. In germline, CDR1 is SNHLY, CDR2 FYNNEI. V dropped 4 bases and J dropped 8; count of bases not matched to a gene: 8. The CDR3 loop spans 14 amino acids. The CDR3: CASSVVSGGTTQYF. The CDR3 DNA is TGTGCCAGCAGTGTCGTGAGCGGGGGGACCACCCAGTACTTC.

This chain links TRBV18 with TRBJ2-2; D is perhaps TRBD1 (5 bases). The V end was cut by 4 bases, the J end by 1 base, with 7 bases between. The CDR3 runs 14 residues. CDR1 is KGHSH, CDR2 LQKENI, per germline. The CDR3 DNA follows: TGTGCCAGCTCACAGGACATGAACACCGGGGAGCTGTTTTTT. Translated, it gives CASSQDMNTGELFF.

This chain uses TRBV2 with TRBJ1-3; 9 bases map to TRBD1. In germline, CDR1 is SNHLY, CDR2 FYNNEI. There are 15 residues in the CDR3. Unmatched junction bases numbered 10, after V lost 6 bases and J lost 7 bases. The CDR3 coding sequence is TGTGCCAGCAGGTCTTTGTACAGGGGGCGGAACACCATATATTTT. Residues: CASRSLYRGRNTIYF.

V and J are TRBV6-6 and TRBJ2-7; 12 bases agree with TRBD1. J lost 3 bases, V lost 5 bases, and 8 bases had no gene match. CDR3 length: 16 residues. The germline CDR1 and CDR2 sequences are MNHNY and SVGAGI (reference sequence). DNA for the CDR3: TGTGCCAGCAGTCGATCCGGGACAGGGGGCGGCTACGAGCAGTACTTC. Translation: CASSRSGTGGGYEQYF.

V usage is TRBV18 and J usage is TRBJ2-3; 10 nucleotides match TRBD2. Germline trimming cut 2 bases from V and 1 base from J; bases unmatched to any gene: 3. The CDR3 covers 16 residues. CDR1 and CDR2 from the germline V gene are KGHSH and LQKENI. CDR3 region: CASSPDLAGGTDTQYF. The CDR3 coding sequence is TGTGCCAGCTCACCAGACCTAGCGGGGGGCACAGATACGCAGTATTTT.